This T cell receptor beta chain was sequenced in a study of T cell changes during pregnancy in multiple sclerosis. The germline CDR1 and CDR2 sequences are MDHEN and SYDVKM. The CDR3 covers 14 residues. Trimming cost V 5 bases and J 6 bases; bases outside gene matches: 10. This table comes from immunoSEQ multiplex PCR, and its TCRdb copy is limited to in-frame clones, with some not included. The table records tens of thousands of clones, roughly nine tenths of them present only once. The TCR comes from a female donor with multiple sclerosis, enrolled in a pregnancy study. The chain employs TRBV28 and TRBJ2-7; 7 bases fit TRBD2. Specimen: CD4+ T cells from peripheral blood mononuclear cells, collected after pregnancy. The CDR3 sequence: CASSPARASGEQYF. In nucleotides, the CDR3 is TGTGCCAGCAGTCCCGCCAGGGCTAGCGGCGAGCAGTACTTC.